This TCR beta chain derives from a study of T cell therapy after organ transplantation. As for this clone: Its antigen is not identified.

Documented time point: 20-29 weeks after completion of therapy. The table came from immunoSEQ multiplex PCR; TCRdb's copy has only in-frame clones and leaves some out. The repertoire includes about 17,000 clones, over 75% of them detected once, and about 28% sits in the top ten. The clonotype comes from a human patient who had received a solid organ transplant and had CMV disease. T cells may partly derive from the graft donor. The specimen comprised CD8+ T cells from blood, sampled after autologous CMV-specific T cell therapy.

CDR3: CASSLMGTHNEQFF. The DNA of the CDR3 is TGTGCCAGCAGCTTAATGGGCACCCACAATGAGCAGTTCTTC. This chain links TRBV5-8 with TRBJ2-1; D call uncertain. The V and J ends lost 2 bases and 5 bases respectively, with 11 bases between them. CDR3 length: 14 amino acids. Germline V gene sequence: CDR1 SGHTS, CDR2 YDEGEE.